Each of the 13 T cell receptor beta chains below was sequenced from the same sample in a study of CD8 T cells in ankylosing spondylitis. No antigen has been assigned to these receptors. One entry per CDR3 protein results from TCRdb running MiXCR on the 5' RACE reads. The repertoire holds some 840,000 distinct CDR3 sequences, with roughly 12% as singletons. General study points: There was a TCR beta motif, made of several highly homologous variants, that appeared characteristic of ankylosing spondylitis blood.

Input material: blood, either unsorted or a sorted T cell fraction (not recorded which). These receptors were taken from a male donor with ankylosing spondylitis.

This clonotype was seen only a few times. This chain connects TRBV24-1 to TRBJ2-5, with no clear D. V was clipped by 4 bases and J by 2 bases, with 10 bases between them. The CDR3 is 14 amino acids. The germline V gene has CDR1 KGHDR and CDR2 SFDVKD. CDR3 DNA: TGTGCCACCAGTGACCCATGGGAACAAGAGACCCAGTACTTC. Protein product: CATSDPWEQETQYF.

The chain uses TRBV10-3 and TRBJ2-7; 8 bases are a match to TRBD2. Germline V gene sequence: CDR1 ENHRY, CDR2 SYGVKD. With V trimmed by 6 bases and J by 2 bases, 9 bases remained unmatched. CDR3 length: 15 amino acids. The CDR3 sequence: CAISGPGTRAYEQYF. DNA of the CDR3: TGTGCCATCAGCGGACCCGGGACTAGGGCCTACGAGCAGTACTTC.

This clonotype has a count of ten or more. The chain employs TRBV5-1 and TRBJ2-1; weak D call: TRBD1 (6 bases). In germline, CDR1 is SGHRS, CDR2 YFSETQ. V lost 0 bases to trimming and J lost 6 bases, with 7 bases between them. This CDR3 is built from 13 residues. CDR3 loop: CASSLGQANEQFF. The CDR3 DNA sequence: TGCGCCAGCAGCTTGGGACAGGCCAATGAGCAGTTCTTC. The variable domain in full, completed from reference TRBV5-1 and TRBJ2-1, reads KAGVTQTPRYLIKTRGQQVTLSCSPISGHRSVSWYQQTPGQGLQFLFEYFSETQRNKGNFPGRFSGRQFSNSRSEMNVSTLELGDSALYLCASSLGQANEQFFGPGTRLTVL.

This clonotype was observed many times. The chain links TRBV12-3 or TRBV12-4 to TRBJ1-3, with D perhaps matching TRBD1 (6 bases). Trimming removed 2 bases at V and 2 bases at J, with 10 bases between. This CDR3 region has 15 residues. CDR3 region: CASSLMGGAGNTIYF. CDR3 coding DNA: TGTGCCAGCAGTTTAATGGGGGGCGCTGGAAACACCATATATTTT.

This chain links TRBV5-1 with TRBJ2-3; D call uncertain. Trimming shortened V by 0 bases and J by 2 bases, and 7 bases separated the two germline ends. This CDR3 has 14 residues. CDR1 is SGHRS and CDR2 is YFSETQ in the germline V gene. For the CDR3, the DNA is TGCGCCAGCAGCTTGGTGGATATCACAGATACGCAGTATTTT. Residues: CASSLVDITDTQYF.

The chain is built from TRBV29-1 and TRBJ2-7; 9 bases agree with TRBD1. The germline CDR1 and CDR2 sequences are SQVTM and ANQGSEA. This CDR3 is 14 amino acids long. V was pared by 5 bases and J by 5 bases, with 10 bases of the junction left unmatched. The CDR3 coding sequence is TGCAGCGTTTATAAACCGGGACAGGGCAACGAGCAGTACTTC. Its translation: CSVYKPGQGNEQYF.

The V call is TRBV4-3, the J call TRBJ2-7; 8 nucleotides line up with TRBD1. CDR1 and CDR2 (germline): LGHNA, YSLEER. The CDR3 length is 15 residues. After removal of 2 bases from V and 2 bases from J, the junction contained 5 bases not matched to a gene. CDR3 region: CASSQRTGIAYEQYF. For the CDR3, the DNA is TGCGCCAGCAGCCAACGGACAGGGATAGCCTACGAGCAGTACTTC.

The chain uses TRBV28 and TRBJ2-7, with 10 bases lining up with TRBD1. This CDR3 is built from 16 residues. Germline V gives CDR1 MDHEN, CDR2 SYDVKM. V lost 7 bases, J lost 1 base, and 10 bases stayed unmatched. As DNA, the CDR3 is TGTGCCAGCAACCCGAGGGGACAGGGGTATTCCTACGAGCAGTACTTC. Translated, it gives CASNPRGQGYSYEQYF.

CDR3 coding DNA: TGTGCCAGCAGCCACATGCGGGGGGGGAATTTGGATCTCTACGAGCAGTACTTC. Translating it yields CASSHMRGGNLDLYEQYF. The V and J genes are TRBV7-8 and TRBJ2-7, with 9 bases matching TRBD2. CDR1 is SGHVS and CDR2 is FQNEAQ in the germline V gene. This CDR3 comprises 18 residues. V shed 5 bases, J shed 3 bases, and the junction held 17 bases outside the gene matches.

This clonotype was recorded a few times. In nucleotides, the CDR3 is TGTGCCAGCAGTTACTCGCCGGGGGCCATGAACACTGAAGCTTTCTTT. It translates to CASSYSPGAMNTEAFF. The chain joins TRBV6-5 to TRBJ1-1; maybe TRBD1 (6 bases). V was cut by 0 bases and J by 0 bases, with 11 bases left in between. Germline assignment: CDR1 MNHEY and CDR2 SVGAGI. The CDR3 runs to 16 residues.

This clonotype was observed a handful of times. The rearrangement uses TRBV5-5 and TRBJ2-5; D remains unclear. Germline CDR1 reads SGHKS; CDR2 reads YYEKEE (reference sequence). Trimming shortened V by 0 bases and J by 5 bases, and 14 bases separated the two germline ends. This CDR3 contains 15 residues. The CDR3 reads CASSLGPLDGETQYF. The CDR3 DNA reads TGTGCCAGCAGCTTGGGACCGCTGGATGGGGAGACCCAGTACTTC.

The genes are TRBV6-1 and TRBJ1-4, with 8 bases identical to TRBD1. The CDR3 is 13 residues long. Germline-derived CDR1 and CDR2 are MNHNS and SASEGT. V lost 4 bases to trimming and J lost 8 bases; unmatched junction nucleotides: 3. This CDR3 reads CASSVQGAEKLFF. The CDR3 DNA is TGTGCCAGCAGTGTCCAGGGGGCCGAAAAACTGTTTTTT.

This clonotype has ten or more counts. This sequence joins TRBV5-1 and TRBJ2-1; D is perhaps TRBD2 (6 bases). The ends were cut back, 6 bases at V and 4 bases at J, with 17 bases in the middle. This CDR3 has 15 residues. Germline V gives CDR1 SGHRS, CDR2 YFSETQ. The CDR3 is CASTSALRVYNEQFF. The CDR3, as DNA: TGCGCCAGCACTAGCGCCCTGAGGGTATACAATGAGCAGTTCTTC.